The 14 T cell receptor beta chains below were found in one sample sequenced in a study of T cell changes during pregnancy in multiple sclerosis. Here immunoSEQ multiplex PCR was the method, and the copy in TCRdb shows in-frame clones only, minus some. The data show 75,000 to 100,000 clones, around 92% seen once. Sample: peripheral blood, taken after pregnancy. The receptors stem from a female donor with multiple sclerosis, enrolled in a pregnancy study.

This chain links TRBV7-9 with TRBJ1-2, with D possibly matching TRBD1 (6 bases). Trimming took 3 bases from V and 4 from J, leaving 12 bases between them. CDR1 and CDR2 from the germline V gene are SEHNR and FQNEAQ (reference sequence). The CDR3 spans 14 residues. CDR3 loop: CASSLETGSYGYTF. The CDR3 DNA sequence: TGTGCCAGCAGCTTGGAGACAGGCAGCTATGGCTACACCTTC.

The chain recombines TRBV19 with TRBJ1-2, with TRBD1 identical over 10 bases. Germline V lookup: CDR1 LNHDA, CDR2 SQIVND (reference sequence). CDR3 length: 14 residues. V was pared by 8 bases and J by 4 bases, with 7 bases of the junction left unmatched. The DNA of the CDR3 is TGTGCCAGTTCAGACCGGGACAGGGGCTATGGCTACACCTTC. Translated: CASSDRDRGYGYTF. The full variable domain, rest sourced from reference TRBV19 and TRBJ1-2, is DGGITQSPKYLFRKEGQNVTLSCEQNLNHDAMYWYRQDPGQGLRLIYYSQIVNDFQKGDIAEGYSVSREKKESFPLTVTSAQKNPTAFYLCASSDRDRGYGYTFGSGTRLTVV.

The rearrangement links TRBV19 to TRBJ2-7, with D perhaps matching TRBD2 (5 bases). Trimming cost V 4 bases and J 4 bases, with 17 bases left between them. CDR1 LNHDA and CDR2 SQIVND come from the germline V gene (reference sequence). The CDR3 consists of 15 residues. In nucleotides, the CDR3 is TGTGCCAGTAGTACCCCCGGTATAGCGATGTACGAGCAGTACTTC. Its protein is CASSTPGIAMYEQYF.

This chain links TRBV7-9 with TRBJ1-1, with D possibly TRBD1 on 6 matching bases. CDR1 and CDR2 from the germline V gene are SEHNR and FQNEAQ (reference sequence). V was pared by 2 bases and J by 8 bases, with 15 bases between. The CDR3 has 14 residues. DNA for the CDR3: TGTGCCAGCAGCTTAAGCGGGACACCTAGCGAAGCTTTCTTT. As protein: CASSLSGTPSEAFF.

Of note for this clone: The same CDR3 can be traced to other DNA sequences in this sample. This sequence joins TRBV5-1 and TRBJ1-2; 10 bases are shared with TRBD1. V lost 4 bases to trimming and J lost 4 bases; unmatched junction nucleotides: 7. The CDR3 runs 15 residues. CDR1 is SGHRS, CDR2 YFSETQ, per germline. The CDR3 nucleotides read TGCGCCAGCAGCCCTGGACAGGGGGAAGGCTATGGCTACACCTTC. Encoded protein: CASSPGQGEGYGYTF.

This rearrangement joins TRBV30 to TRBJ2-3; 14 positions match TRBD2. Germline CDR1 reads GTSNPN; CDR2 reads SVGIG (reference sequence). There are 15 residues in the CDR3. The V segment lost 3 bases and the J segment 8 bases; nucleotides outside the gene matches: 7. The CDR3 here is CAWSRGLAGEGTQYF. For the CDR3, the DNA is TGTGCCTGGAGCCGGGGACTAGCGGGAGAGGGTACGCAGTATTTT.

This clone was detected once. The chain carries TRBV14 and TRBJ1-2; weak D call: TRBD1 (5 bases). The CDR3 has 14 amino acids. CDR1 SGHDN and CDR2 FVKESK come from the germline V gene. Trimming left V 0 bases short and J 8 bases short, with 13 bases between. For the CDR3, the DNA is TGTGCCAGCAGCCAAGAACAGGCCTTAGGGGGCTACACCTTC. Translating it yields CASSQEQALGGYTF.

The chain is built from TRBV4-2 and TRBJ1-5; a possible D gene is TRBD1 (5 bases). This CDR3 is built from 14 residues. The V gene's germline CDR1 is LGHNA and CDR2 YNFKEQ. Trimming took 0 bases from V and 6 from J, leaving 9 bases between them. The CDR3 DNA follows: TGTGCCAGCAGCCAAGATCACAGGACTCAGCCCCAGCATTTT. Translated: CASSQDHRTQPQHF.

The chain recombines TRBV7-2 with TRBJ2-7, with TRBD1 matching over 7 bases. After removal of 5 bases from V and 1 base from J, the junction contained 5 bases not matched to a gene. Germline V gene lookup returns CDR1 SGHTA and CDR2 FQGNSA. The CDR3 is made up of 14 amino acids. This CDR3 is CASSIQGLSYEQYF. CDR3 in DNA: TGTGCCAGCAGCATACAGGGGCTATCCTACGAGCAGTACTTC. Full variable domain (outside the CDR3, taken from reference TRBV7-2 and TRBJ2-7): GAGVSQSPSNKVTEKGKDVELRCDPISGHTALYWYRQSLGQGLEFLIYFQGNSAPDKSGLPSDRFSAERTGGSVSTLTIQRTQQEDSAVYLCASSIQGLSYEQYFGPGTRLTVT.

V is TRBV5-5 and J is TRBJ2-1; 13 bases align to TRBD2. The CDR3 consists of 14 residues. Trimming cost V 3 bases and J 9 bases; bases outside gene matches: 3. Looked up from germline, CDR1 is SGHKS and CDR2 is YYEKEE (reference sequence). CDR3 protein: CASSWTSGSREQFF. The CDR3 DNA reads as TGTGCCAGCAGCTGGACTAGCGGGAGTCGTGAGCAGTTCTTC.

V usage is TRBV10-3 and J usage is TRBJ1-2; D unresolved. The CDR3 extends over 13 amino acids. V dropped 8 bases and J dropped 6 bases, with 16 bases sitting between them. Germline V gene data show CDR1 as ENHRY and CDR2 as SYGVKD. The CDR3 DNA reads TGTGCCATCCGGGGAGATCCCAACCATGGCTACACCTTC. Protein: CAIRGDPNHGYTF.

This clone was seen only once. V and J are TRBV5-5 and TRBJ2-7; 8 nucleotides line up with TRBD2. The V segment lost 4 bases and the J segment 7 bases; nucleotides outside the gene matches: 10. Germline lookup yields CDR1 SGHKS and CDR2 YYEKEE (reference sequence). The CDR3 is 14 residues long. CDR3 DNA sequence: TGTGCCAGCAGCCGGGGGGGAGACTTTTGGGAGCAGTACTTC. It translates to CASSRGGDFWEQYF.

The chain joins TRBV2 to TRBJ2-7; a weak D match, TRBD2 (5 bases). Germline V CDR1 and CDR2: SNHLY, FYNNEI. V lost 10 bases and J lost 0, with 16 bases in between. The CDR3 loop spans 14 amino acids. The DNA for the CDR3 is TGTGCCATCCTCGGGGAGAGAAGCTCCTACGAGCAGTACTTC. It specifies CAILGERSSYEQYF.

Only one count was recorded for this clone. The chain couples TRBV18 to TRBJ2-7; 9 bases are a match to TRBD1. V gave up 1 base and J gave up 2 bases; unmatched junction bases: 3. The V gene's germline CDR1 is KGHSH and CDR2 LQKENI. CDR3 length equals 15 residues. CDR3 residues: CASSPLRDRAYEQYF. The CDR3 DNA sequence: TGTGCCAGCTCACCACTCCGGGACAGGGCCTACGAGCAGTACTTC.